This T cell receptor beta chain is drawn from a study of T cell repertoires in cytomegalovirus infection (dated 2019 in TCRdb). Regarding the research as a whole: The HLA type of each donor mattered for the analysis, because public TCR beta signatures pointed to carriage of CMV infection along with the matching HLA type.

Spanning cysteine to phenylalanine, the CDR3 consists of 12 amino acids. Only CDR3 DNA is held: 36 bases, read in frame from base 1. V is reduced by 4 bases and J by 10 bases, leaving a spacing of 14 bases between them. In the germline V gene, CDR1 corresponds to SGHTA and CDR2 to FQGNSA. Results and caveats for the whole study, not just this receptor: Cumulative frequency of public TCR beta family members discriminated carriers of CMV infection plus the relevant HLA type in this cohort and an independent roughly 330-donor cohort. The ex vivo response was dominated by HLA-C-restricted CMV-specific TCR beta clonotypes, and the single most frequent clonotype in two of eight donors was supplied by these HLA-C-restricted clonotypes.

To note about this clonotype: No antigen is known for it. A much larger clone lies a single base off, so this may be a read error.

Sequencing instrument: Illumina HiSeq 1500. TCRdb redid the processing of the public reads, applying fastp at Q25 and MiXCR, and retained in-frame beta chains. Entries that share a CDR3 protein sequence are merged under the most common genes and DNA. Recorded for this sample are around 260,000 distinct CDR3 sequences; roughly a quarter of them occurred a single time. The ten largest account for 14% of the sample. The V and J segments used are TRBV7-2 and TRBJ2-7; confidence is insufficient to name the D gene. This TCR was sampled from a human donor in good health (CMV status not recorded). Some clones in this sample may be carry-over from other donors' samples. The source material was PBMCs. The DNA sequence is TGTGCCAGCAGCTCCCAATTTGGCGATCAGTACTTC. The encoded protein is CASSSQFGDQYF. Full variable domain (CDR3 extended with the reference TRBV7-2 and TRBJ2-7 proteins): GAGVSQSPSNKVTEKGKDVELRCDPISGHTALYWYRQSLGQGLEFLIYFQGNSAPDKSGLPSDRFSAERTGGSVSTLTIQRTQQEDSAVYLCASSSQFGDQYFGPGTRLTVT.